These 6 T cell receptor beta chains came from one sample sequenced in a study of blood T cell repertoires in COVID-19. Repertoires were generated with immunoSEQ multiplex PCR, while TCRdb's copy carries only in-frame clones and drops some. The table records under 100,000 clones, around 85% of them present only once. Sequenced material: peripheral blood. These TCRs come from a man aged 25 to 40 with acute or convalescent COVID-19.

The chain has TRBV10-3 and TRBJ2-2, with 9 bases that match TRBD1. The CDR3 extends over 16 amino acids. The J segment lost 1 base and the V segment lost 0 bases, leaving 0 bases of the junction unmatched. The germline CDR1 and CDR2 sequences are ENHRY and SYGVKD. The CDR3 bases are TGTGCCATCAGTGAGTCGGACAGGGGGAACACCGGGGAGCTGTTTTTT. This codes for CAISESDRGNTGELFF.

This clone came up once. The rearrangement uses TRBV5-4 and TRBJ2-7; 9 positions agree with TRBD1. V shed 3 bases, J shed 7 bases, and the junction held 11 bases outside the gene matches. CDR1 is SGHNT and CDR2 is YYREEE in the germline V gene (reference sequence). This CDR3 comprises 15 residues. The CDR3, as DNA: TGTGCCAGCAGCTCACCCGGGACAGGGTTTTCGGAGCAGTACTTC. Protein product: CASSSPGTGFSEQYF.

The chain couples TRBV19 to TRBJ1-1, with D perhaps TRBD1 (5 bases). Germline values: CDR1 LNHDA, CDR2 SQIVND (reference sequence). There are 12 residues in the CDR3. V lost 6 bases and J 9 bases, leaving 14 bases between the germline ends. The DNA for the CDR3 is TGTGCCAGTAGAGGGACTAAAGTTAAAGCTTTCTTT. Amino acid sequence: CASRGTKVKAFF.

The V call is TRBV30, the J call TRBJ2-1; 13 nucleotides agree with TRBD2. The junction had 9 bases not matched to a gene; V was cut back by 0 bases and J by 7 bases. This CDR3 contains 17 residues. Germline V CDR1 and CDR2: GTSNPN, SVGIG (reference sequence). The CDR3 is CAWSVLRTSGRANEQFF. The DNA for the CDR3 is TGTGCCTGGAGTGTCCTTCGTACTAGCGGGAGGGCGAATGAGCAGTTCTTC.

This chain joins TRBV4-1 and TRBJ2-6; the D is unclear. V lost 4 bases, J lost 0 bases, and 7 bases lay in between. The CDR3 length is 15 residues. The germline gives CDR1 MGHRA, CDR2 YSYEKL. This CDR3 is CASSPSFSGANVLTF. CDR3 DNA sequence: TGCGCCAGCAGCCCCTCCTTCTCTGGGGCCAACGTCCTGACTTTC.

This rearrangement joins TRBV28 to TRBJ2-7, with D uncertain. V shed 3 bases and J shed 3 bases, with 6 bases lying between them. This CDR3 region has 12 residues. Germline V gene sequence: CDR1 MDHEN, CDR2 SYDVKM. CDR3 nucleotides: TGTGCCAGCAGTTTCAGGTTCTACGAGCAGTACTTC. Its translation is CASSFRFYEQYF.